Included here is one T cell receptor (beta chain) sequence, with context. These data originate in a study of T-cell reconstitution after alpha-beta-depleted transplantation in children. The germline gives CDR1 MDHEN, CDR2 SYDVKM. Trimming cost V 7 bases and J 9 bases, with 17 bases left between them. The CDR3 spans 13 residues. Unique molecular identifiers were incorporated when the TCRbeta library was constructed. TCRdb re-called the PCR reads through MiXCR, storing one row per CDR3 protein. The sample yields about 410,000 distinct CDR3 sequences, just over 20% seen once. This material consisted of PBMCs from the stem cell graft donor, taken from the stem cell graft. This chain uses TRBV28 with TRBJ2-3, with D possibly being TRBD2 (5 bases). This receptor was identified in a human donor who donated a stem cell graft to a child with acute myeloid leukemia. The CDR3 protein is CASTGSLFETQYF. The CDR3 DNA reads TGTGCCAGCACGGGGTCCCTTTTCGAGACGCAGTATTTT.